Below, 10 T cell receptor beta chains from the same sample are listed, as sequenced in a study of early T cells in non-severe SARS-CoV-2 infection. MiXCR, run by TCRdb on the 5' RACE reads, gives a single entry per CDR3 protein. The sample consists of about 72,000 distinct CDR3 sequences, 10% of them appearing once. This material consisted of whole blood, taken at baseline. Every receptor here comes from an adult who was a healthcare worker with PCR-confirmed SARS-CoV-2 infection or an uninfected control (not recorded which).

The table lists this clonotype with a few counts. J is TRBJ2-2 and V is TRBV3-1; D possibly uses TRBD1 or TRBD2 (5 bases each). The CDR3 consists of 14 residues. The germline CDR1 and CDR2 sequences are LGHDT and YNNKEL (reference sequence). The V gene lost 1 base and the J gene lost 6 bases, with 9 bases spanning the gap. The CDR3 reads CASSQVGDPGELFF. The CDR3 region has the DNA TGTGCCAGCAGCCAAGTGGGGGACCCCGGGGAGCTGTTTTTT.

The chain has TRBV12-3 or TRBV12-4 and TRBJ1-1; D is ambiguous. Trimming removed 1 base from V and 7 bases from J, with 4 bases in between. The length of the CDR3 is 11 residues. DNA of the CDR3: TGTGCCAGCAGTTTAGGAGGTGAAGCTTTCTTT. It is translated as CASSLGGEAFF.

In this sample, this clonotype turned up many times. The chain employs TRBV9 and TRBJ1-6; TRBD1 aligns across 10 bases. The germline V gene encodes CDR1 SGDLS and CDR2 YYNGEE. With V trimmed by 4 bases and J by 4 bases, 2 bases remained unmatched. This CDR3 has 15 amino acids. The CDR3 protein is CASSRDRGYNSPLHF. Written as DNA, the CDR3 is TGTGCCAGCAGCCGGGACAGGGGATATAATTCACCCCTCCACTTT.

This clonotype was recorded at least ten times. This chain uses TRBV6-6 with TRBJ1-1; unclear D gene. The CDR3 is 16 amino acids. The germline CDR1 and CDR2 sequences are MNHNY and SVGAGI (reference sequence). Trimming shortened V by 5 bases and J by 0 bases, and 16 bases separated the two germline ends. CDR3 amino acids: CASSKTTASMNTEAFF. CDR3 nucleotide sequence: TGTGCCAGCAGTAAAACGACGGCCAGTATGAACACTGAAGCTTTCTTT.

Only a few counts were recorded for this clonotype. This chain joins TRBV14 and TRBJ1-6; no firm D call. The V end lost 2 bases, the J end lost 7 bases, and 9 bases lay between the germline ends. The CDR3 covers 14 residues. The germline V gene encodes CDR1 SGHDN and CDR2 FVKESK. The CDR3 spells CASSQWVWNSPLHF. CDR3 sequence (DNA): TGTGCCAGCAGCCAATGGGTGTGGAATTCACCCCTCCACTTT.

This clonotype was picked up a small number of times. The chain carries TRBV4-1 and TRBJ2-3; maybe TRBD1 (6 bases). The length of the CDR3 is 15 residues. Germline-derived CDR1 and CDR2 are MGHRA and YSYEKL. With 4 bases removed from V and 4 bases from J, the gap between germline ends came to 15 bases. CDR3 in amino acids: CASSPTGPLADTQYF. The CDR3 nucleotides read TGCGCCAGCAGCCCAACAGGGCCGCTCGCAGATACGCAGTATTTT.

The chain has TRBV18 and TRBJ2-3; 8 bases are shared with TRBD1. V was pared by 1 base and J by 2 bases, with 11 bases of the junction left unmatched. The length of the CDR3 is 18 residues. The germline V gene has CDR1 KGHSH and CDR2 LQKENI. The CDR3 sequence: CASSPLQGANTYTDTQYF. The CDR3, as DNA: TGTGCCAGCTCACCACTCCAGGGGGCTAACACCTACACAGATACGCAGTATTTT.

The J gene is TRBJ1-6, the V gene TRBV20-1, with D perhaps matching TRBD1 (6 bases). Germline V gene sequence: CDR1 DFQATT, CDR2 SNEGSKA (reference sequence). CDR3 length: 16 amino acids. Trimming removed 0 bases at V and 0 bases at J, with 9 bases between. CDR3 nucleotide sequence: TGCAGTGCTAGAGACCTACAGGGCTCCTATAATTCACCCCTCCACTTT. Translation gives CSARDLQGSYNSPLHF.

The table lists this clonotype with many counts. The chain links TRBV6-2 or TRBV6-3 to TRBJ2-1; D gene uncertain. CDR1 MNHEY and CDR2 SVGEGT come from the germline V gene. This CDR3 contains 11 residues. With 6 bases removed from V and 8 bases from J, the gap between germline ends came to 8 bases. The DNA of the CDR3 is TGTGCCAGCAGCGATAGGGATGAGCAGTTCTTC. It specifies CASSDRDEQFF.

The table lists this clonotype with many counts. This rearrangement joins TRBV12-5 to TRBJ1-1; unclear D gene. The germline gives CDR1 LGHNT, CDR2 FRNRAP. This CDR3 is 15 amino acids long. Trimming took off 6 bases at V and 1 base at J, with 15 bases between the two ends. CDR3 sequence (DNA): TGTGCTAGTGGCCAGTCCGACGAACCGAACACTGAAGCTTTCTTT. It is translated as CASGQSDEPNTEAFF.